Following are 27 T cell receptor beta chains from one sample sequenced in a study of metastatic and nonmetastatic thyroid tumors. Patients had received no treatment of any kind before thyroid surgery. TCRdb used MiXCR to call clones anew from the PCR reads. The repertoire consists of fewer than 20,000 clones, with 20% to 30% occurring once and the leading ten covering 9.5% to 15%. Sequences were obtained from tumor tissue. The receptors originated from a female donor with papillary thyroid cancer or a benign thyroid nodule (not recorded which). Some clones in this sample may be carry-over from other donors' samples.

This clone was detected ten times or more. This chain uses TRBV20-1 with TRBJ2-3; TRBD2 agrees at 13 bases. Trimming cost V 6 bases and J 3 bases; bases outside gene matches: 3. The length of the CDR3 is 14 residues. Germline values: CDR1 DFQATT, CDR2 SNEGSKA (reference sequence). CDR3 DNA: TGCAGTGCCCCGACTAGCGGGAGGACAGATACGCAGTATTTT. Amino acid sequence: CSAPTSGRTDTQYF.

By frequency in the sample, this clone is medium-sized. The V call is TRBV6-1, the J call TRBJ1-6; TRBD1 matches at 7 bases. This CDR3 comprises 14 residues. Looked up from germline, CDR1 is MNHNS and CDR2 is SASEGT. V trimming: 4 bases; J trimming: 8 bases; junction bases outside the gene matches: 5. The CDR3 reads CASSARQGDSPLHF. CDR3 sequence (DNA): TGTGCCAGCAGTGCCCGACAGGGAGATTCACCCCTCCACTTT.

This clone was counted at least ten times. V gene TRBV10-3 combines with J gene TRBJ2-1, with TRBD2 identical over 13 bases. The germline V gene has CDR1 ENHRY and CDR2 SYGVKD. Trimming cost V 4 bases and J 7 bases; bases outside gene matches: 16. The CDR3 has 19 amino acids. CDR3 nucleotide sequence: TGTGCCATCAGTGGACAGGGGGCAGGACTAGCGGGAGTTTGGAATGAGCAGTTCTTC. This gives the protein CAISGQGAGLAGVWNEQFF.

This clone appeared many times. The chain has TRBV14 and TRBJ1-2; D gene uncertain. Germline CDR1 SGHDN, CDR2 FVKESK. CDR3 length: 15 residues. The ends were cut back, 0 bases at V and 4 bases at J, with 12 bases in the middle. The CDR3 DNA is TGTGCCAGCAGCCAAGATCCCGGAGTTCGCTATGGCTACACCTTC. Encoded protein: CASSQDPGVRYGYTF.

This clone was counted at least ten times. The rearrangement joins TRBV5-1 to TRBJ2-1, with 7 bases aligning to TRBD1. J gave up 8 bases and V 3 bases, and 11 bases lay outside the gene matches. CDR3 size: 15 residues. The germline CDR1 and CDR2 sequences are SGHRS and YFSETQ. The CDR3 here is CASSSGTVYGDEQFF. For the CDR3, the DNA is TGCGCCAGCAGCTCAGGGACAGTGTATGGCGATGAGCAGTTCTTC.

In its sample, this clone is medium-sized (0.01 to 0.1%). The rearrangement uses TRBV29-1 and TRBJ2-5; D tentatively reads TRBD1 or TRBD2 (5 bases each). Germline V gene sequence: CDR1 SQVTM, CDR2 ANQGSEA. The CDR3 is 12 amino acids. Between the trimmed V and J ends, which lost 1 base and 5 bases, there was a span of 8 bases. CDR3 sequence (DNA): TGCAGCGTTGAAGGGGGCGGGGAGACCCAGTACTTC. Its protein product is CSVEGGGETQYF. Drawing the rest from reference TRBV29-1 and TRBJ2-5, the complete variable domain is SAVISQKPSRDICQRGTSLTIQCQVDSQVTMMFWYRQQPGQSLTLIATANQGSEATYESGFVIDKFPISRPNLTFSTLTVSNMSPEDSSIYLCSVEGGGETQYFGPGTRLLVL.

By sample fraction, this clone is medium-sized. The rearrangement joins TRBV6-1 to TRBJ2-7, with D uncertain. Germline CDR1 is MNHNS and CDR2 is SASEGT. The V and J ends lost 2 bases and 2 bases respectively, with 10 bases between them. This CDR3 is built from 14 residues. CDR3 sequence (DNA): TGTGCCAGCAGTGAACCCCCAGGTACCTACGAGCAGTACTTC. Translating gives CASSEPPGTYEQYF.

This clone has just a few counts. The V gene is TRBV6-2 or TRBV6-3, the J gene TRBJ2-1; TRBD1 might be the D (6 bases). The CDR3 sequence is 17 residues long. Germline assignment: CDR1 MNHEY and CDR2 SVGEGT. With 0 bases removed from V and 4 bases from J, the gap between germline ends came to 16 bases. Written as DNA, the CDR3 is TGTGCCAGCAGTTACTCTTATAATAGAGGGGGATACAATGAGCAGTTCTTC. Translated, it gives CASSYSYNRGGYNEQFF.

This clone was recorded at least ten times. The V call is TRBV20-1, the J call TRBJ1-4; D unclear. V shed 2 bases and J shed 0 bases, with 7 bases lying between them. Looked up from germline, CDR1 is DFQATT and CDR2 is SNEGSKA (reference sequence). This CDR3 has 14 residues. Here the CDR3 DNA reads TGCAGTGCTAGAAGAGGAGCAACTAATGAAAAACTGTTTTTT. It encodes CSARRGATNEKLFF.

This clone was found a few times. The CDR3 DNA sequence: TGTGCCAGCAGTTTCGGGGAGTTCGGTCCCCATGAAAAACTGTTTTTT. Encoded protein: CASSFGEFGPHEKLFF. This chain joins TRBV12-3 or TRBV12-4 and TRBJ1-4, with unresolved D. The V end lost 3 bases, the J end lost 6 bases, and 17 bases lay between the germline ends. The CDR3 loop spans 16 amino acids.

This clone was observed a few times. This chain links TRBV6-2 or TRBV6-3 with TRBJ2-3, with 8 nucleotides matching TRBD2. The CDR3 spans 14 residues. J was trimmed by 4 bases and V by 5 bases; bases with no gene match: 5. Germline values: CDR1 MNHEY, CDR2 SVGEGT. CDR3 region: CASSPGGPADTQYF. DNA of the CDR3: TGTGCCAGCAGTCCGGGGGGGCCGGCAGATACGCAGTATTTT.

This clone counts as medium-sized. The same CDR3 arises from other DNA sequences in this sample as well. The chain carries TRBV3-1 and TRBJ2-1; D not certain. The CDR3 consists of 13 residues. Germline V gene lookup returns CDR1 LGHDT and CDR2 YNNKEL (reference sequence). V was shortened by 2 bases and J by 5 bases, with 7 bases between the two germline ends. The CDR3 nucleotides read TGTGCCAGCAGCCAATACGAGAACAATGAGCAGTTCTTC. It codes for CASSQYENNEQFF.

The chain recombines TRBV6-1 with TRBJ2-1, with a weak D call TRBD1 (6 bases). The CDR3 spans 17 residues. V was trimmed by 6 bases and J by 0 bases, leaving 18 bases between them. The germline gives CDR1 MNHNS, CDR2 SASEGT. In nucleotides, the CDR3 is TGTGCCAGCAGACCCGTACAGGGTCCTTCCTCCTACAATGAGCAGTTCTTC. It yields the protein CASRPVQGPSSYNEQFF.

This clone came up many times. An end of the junction does not agree with germline; a read error may underlie this. The chain couples TRBV24-1 to TRBJ1-2; perhaps TRBD1 as D (6 bases). This CDR3 region has 14 residues. Germline CDR1 is KGHDR and CDR2 is SFDVKD. As DNA, the CDR3 is TGTGCCACCAGTGATACAGGGTTGGACTATGACTACACCTTC. As protein: CATSDTGLDYDYTF.

This clone has at least ten counts. This rearrangement joins TRBV20-1 to TRBJ1-2; 7 nucleotides line up with TRBD1. The CDR3 length is 13 residues. The junction had 8 bases not matched to a gene; V was cut back by 4 bases and J by 6 bases. Germline-derived CDR1 and CDR2 are DFQATT and SNEGSKA (reference sequence). CDR3 bases: TGCAGTGCTATTCCCGACAGGGTGGATGGCTACACCTTC. Its protein is CSAIPDRVDGYTF.

This clone was seen ten or more times. A read error is possible here, since a much larger clone lies one base away. The gene calls are TRBV27 and TRBJ2-3; perhaps D is TRBD1 or TRBD2 (5 bases each). Germline-derived CDR1 and CDR2 are MNHEY and SMNVEV (reference sequence). V was pared by 8 bases and J by 4 bases, with 13 bases between. The CDR3 runs 13 residues. CDR3 sequence reads: CASSPGRADTQYF. Written as DNA, the CDR3 is TGTGCCAGCTCCCCAGGGCGGGCAGATACGCAGTATTTT.

The gene calls are TRBV6-1 and TRBJ1-1, with TRBD1 matching over 10 bases. The CDR3 runs 20 residues. Per the germline V gene, CDR1 is MNHNS and CDR2 is SASEGT. J gave up 0 bases and V 0 bases, and 13 bases lay outside the gene matches. The CDR3 spells CASSEAFPGTGVFLNTEAFF. CDR3 nucleotide sequence: TGTGCCAGCAGTGAAGCGTTCCCCGGGACAGGGGTATTCCTGAACACTGAAGCTTTCTTT.

This clone was seen ten or more times. The chain joins TRBV4-1 to TRBJ2-1; 7 nucleotides match TRBD2. Germline assignment: CDR1 MGHRA and CDR2 YSYEKL. The CDR3 extends over 12 amino acids. Trimming cost V 3 bases and J 8 bases; bases outside gene matches: 1. CDR3 protein: CASSQTSYEQFF. The DNA of the CDR3 is TGCGCCAGCAGCCAGACTAGCTATGAGCAGTTCTTC.

This clone was seen at least ten times. The CDR3 loop reads CASSFREIGEKLFF. CDR3 sequence (DNA): TGCGCCAGCAGCTTCAGGGAAATTGGGGAAAAACTGTTTTTT. The chain joins TRBV5-1 to TRBJ1-4; maybe TRBD1 (5 bases). The CDR3 covers 14 residues. Between the trimmed V and J ends, which lost 2 bases and 8 bases, there was a span of 13 bases. Germline CDR1 and CDR2: SGHRS and YFSETQ. The whole variable domain, filled in from reference TRBV5-1 and TRBJ1-4, reads KAGVTQTPRYLIKTRGQQVTLSCSPISGHRSVSWYQQTPGQGLQFLFEYFSETQRNKGNFPGRFSGRQFSNSRSEMNVSTLELGDSALYLCASSFREIGEKLFFGSGTQLSVL.

This sequence joins TRBV20-1 and TRBJ2-1; 14 positions agree with TRBD2. The CDR3 has 18 amino acids. With V trimmed by 4 bases and J by 2 bases, 10 bases remained unmatched. Germline CDR1 is DFQATT and CDR2 is SNEGSKA (reference sequence). The DNA of the CDR3 is TGCAGTGCTACGCGACTAGCGGGAGGGCCGAGAACCTACAATGAGCAGTTCTTC. Protein sequence: CSATRLAGGPRTYNEQFF.

The chain uses TRBV20-1 and TRBJ2-1, with D unclear. V lost 3 bases to trimming and J lost 4 bases, with 4 bases between them. This CDR3 contains 11 residues. CDR1 DFQATT and CDR2 SNEGSKA come from the germline V gene (reference sequence). CDR3 DNA sequence: TGCAGTGCTAGCCAATACAATGAGCAGTTCTTC. Translating gives CSASQYNEQFF.

This clone was observed a few times. The chain is built from TRBV4-3 and TRBJ1-2, with unresolved D. Germline CDR1 and CDR2: LGHNA and YSLEER. V was shortened by 1 base and J by 7 bases, with 16 bases between the two germline ends. This CDR3 contains 15 residues. The CDR3, as DNA: TGCGCCAGCAGCCAAGGTTTCGCAGGCGGTGGTGGCTACACCTTC. Its protein is CASSQGFAGGGGYTF.

This clone was seen repeatedly, ten times or more. Other DNA sequences in the same sample also yield this CDR3. The rearrangement links TRBV24-1 to TRBJ2-1; D is perhaps TRBD2 (5 bases). Looked up from germline, CDR1 is KGHDR and CDR2 is SFDVKD. The CDR3 is made up of 15 amino acids. Trimming removed 3 bases from V and 6 bases from J, with 14 bases in between. CDR3 protein: CATSDPGPRGNEQFF. The CDR3 DNA is TGTGCCACCAGTGATCCCGGACCCCGGGGCAATGAGCAGTTCTTC.

The chain carries TRBV10-1 and TRBJ2-6; D may be TRBD1 or TRBD2 (5 bases each). The CDR3 consists of 14 residues. CDR1 is WNHNN, CDR2 SYGVQD, per germline (reference sequence). Trimming shortened V by 3 bases and J by 3 bases, and 6 bases separated the two germline ends. The CDR3 here is CASSDGGGANVLTF. The CDR3 DNA reads TGCGCCAGCAGTGATGGGGGTGGGGCCAACGTCCTGACTTTC.

This clone is classed as medium-sized (0.01 to 0.1%). CDR3 loop: CASNNAGAGELFF. Here the CDR3 DNA reads TGTGCCAGCAACAATGCAGGGGCCGGGGAGCTGTTTTTT. The J gene is TRBJ2-2, the V gene TRBV6-1; possible D gene TRBD1, 6 bases. Trimming pared 7 bases from V and 6 bases from J, leaving 12 bases between. Looked up from germline, CDR1 is MNHNS and CDR2 is SASEGT. The CDR3 has 13 residues.

As regards this clone: One junction end does not reproduce the germline sequence, and a read error may be involved. The CDR3 loop reads CASSLECRGGGCTF. Here the CDR3 DNA reads TGTGCCAGCAGCTTAGAGTGCAGGGGAGGTGGCTGCACCTTC. The chain recombines TRBV11-2 with TRBJ1-2; D perhaps matches TRBD1 (6 bases). This CDR3 spans 14 amino acids. Germline CDR1 reads SGHAT; CDR2 reads FQNNGV.

This clone was seen just once. This clone may be a read error of a much larger clone one base away. CDR3 sequence reads: CASDAAALGTVELFF. In DNA form, the CDR3 reads TGTGCCAGTGACGCGGCGGCCCTTGGCACCGTGGAGCTGTTTTTT. The chain combines TRBV9 with TRBJ2-2; D not resolved. In germline, CDR1 is SGDLS, CDR2 YYNGEE. The CDR3 is 15 residues long.